These 28 T cell receptor beta chains were all obtained from the same sample, sequenced in a study of cytomegalovirus exposure and HLA in healthy donors. 13 Jbeta primers and 60 Vbeta primers were used for the PCR. Some clones are missing from TCRdb's copy, which holds only in-frame ones; the method was immunoSEQ multiplex PCR. In the table there are roughly 200,000 clones, approximately 80% of which are singletons. The sample consisted of PBMCs. These receptors originate from a woman aged 18-29 years in good health and CMV-seronegative.

This clone was counted a few times. The rearrangement joins TRBV7-2 to TRBJ1-1, with no clear D. Trimming removed 2 bases from V and 2 bases from J, with 9 bases in between. Germline lookup yields CDR1 SGHTA and CDR2 FQGNSA. This CDR3 is built from 14 residues. The CDR3 DNA reads TGTGCCAGCAGCTTAACAGCCGCAAACACTGAAGCTTTCTTT. It specifies CASSLTAANTEAFF.

The gene calls are TRBV7-9 and TRBJ2-4; 11 bases align to TRBD1. Losses at the gene ends were 4 bases for V and 9 bases for J; bases not matched to a gene: 8. Germline V gene sequence: CDR1 SEHNR, CDR2 FQNEAQ (reference sequence). The CDR3 sequence is 15 residues long. The CDR3 nucleotides read TGTGCCAGCAGCTGGACAGGGGGCGCCGGGGGCATTCAGTACTTC. This sequence encodes CASSWTGGAGGIQYF.

The rearrangement joins TRBV25-1 to TRBJ2-3; 10 bases map to TRBD1. With V trimmed by 8 bases and J by 3 bases, 8 bases remained unmatched. Germline-derived CDR1 and CDR2 are MGHDK and SYGVNS. This CDR3 has 15 residues. The CDR3 loop is CASSPRTGGTDTQYF. For the CDR3, the DNA is TGTGCCAGCTCACCGAGGACAGGGGGGACAGATACGCAGTATTTT.

V is TRBV5-6 and J is TRBJ2-5; D is perhaps TRBD2 (6 bases). Germline assignment: CDR1 SGHDT and CDR2 YYEEEE. V lost 3 bases to trimming and J lost 1 base, with 19 bases between them. The CDR3 contains 17 residues. CDR3 protein: CASSWAGSVPPQETQYF. The CDR3, as DNA: TGTGCCAGCAGCTGGGCGGGGAGTGTTCCGCCCCAAGAGACCCAGTACTTC.

This clone came up once. This sequence joins TRBV7-2 and TRBJ2-1; D unclear. This CDR3 is 13 amino acids long. The germline CDR1 and CDR2 sequences are SGHTA and FQGNSA. Trimming left V 3 bases short and J 8 bases short, with 11 bases between. The CDR3 DNA sequence: TGTGCCAGCAGCTTGTACAGCAGAGATGAGCAGTTCTTC. Protein product: CASSLYSRDEQFF.

The chain is built from TRBV14 and TRBJ1-2; the match to TRBD1 covers 7 bases. V trimming: 4 bases; J trimming: 2 bases; junction bases outside the gene matches: 7. The germline CDR1 and CDR2 sequences are SGHDN and FVKESK. The CDR3 has 15 residues. The CDR3 DNA follows: TGTGCCAGCAGCCGCGGGACAGCGAGGAACTATGGCTACACCTTC. Its protein product is CASSRGTARNYGYTF.

This clone was seen repeatedly, ten times or more. Written as DNA, the CDR3 is TGTGCCAGCAGTTTACGCGGGAGAAGTGAAAGGGGCACAGATACGCAGTATTTT. Protein product: CASSLRGRSERGTDTQYF. J is TRBJ2-3 and V is TRBV27; 7 positions match TRBD2. The CDR3 runs to 18 residues. V dropped 2 bases and J dropped 1; count of bases not matched to a gene: 12. Germline V gives CDR1 MNHEY, CDR2 SMNVEV (reference sequence).

The V gene is TRBV30, the J gene TRBJ2-2; TRBD1 might be the D (6 bases). V shed 6 bases and J shed 1 base, with 12 bases lying between them. The CDR3 spans 14 residues. From germline, CDR1 is GTSNPN and CDR2 SVGIG (reference sequence). CDR3 region: CACAPGQNTGELFF. The CDR3 DNA reads TGTGCCTGCGCACCGGGACAGAACACCGGGGAGCTGTTTTTT.

To note about this clone: Germline is not matched at one junction end, which may reflect a read error. This rearrangement joins TRBV6-6 to TRBJ1-5, with TRBD1 matching over 7 bases. Germline values: CDR1 MNHNY, CDR2 SVGAGI (reference sequence). This CDR3 has 16 residues. In DNA form, the CDR3 reads TGTGTCAGCAGCCCACAGGGGCTGGGGGGCAATCAGCCCCAGCATTTT. Protein sequence: CVSSPQGLGGNQPQHF.

The J gene is TRBJ1-1, the V gene TRBV7-9; D is uncertain. The V gene's germline CDR1 is SEHNR and CDR2 FQNEAQ (reference sequence). The V end was cut by 3 bases, the J end by 11 bases, with 10 bases between. This CDR3 has 11 amino acids. CDR3 in DNA: TGTGCCAGCAGCTTGAGTGAGCGGGCTTTCTTT. This encodes CASSLSERAFF.

This clone was counted only a few times. This chain links TRBV15 with TRBJ2-1; a weak D match, TRBD1 (6 bases). V was shortened by 2 bases and J by 9 bases, with 14 bases between the two germline ends. Germline V gene lookup returns CDR1 LNHNV and CDR2 YYDKDF (reference sequence). This CDR3 has 14 amino acids. The CDR3 DNA reads TGTGCCACCAGCAGAACTACAGGGTTACGTGAGCAGTTCTTC. It translates to CATSRTTGLREQFF.

The chain is built from TRBV4-3 and TRBJ1-2; TRBD1 aligns across 7 bases. Germline lookup yields CDR1 LGHNA and CDR2 YSLEER. This CDR3 comprises 13 residues. V was pared by 5 bases and J by 4 bases, with 4 bases of the junction left unmatched. CDR3 sequence (DNA): TGCGCCAGCAGCAGGGACAGCTTCTATGGCTACACCTTC. Translating it yields CASSRDSFYGYTF.

The V call is TRBV2, the J call TRBJ2-7, with TRBD2 matching over 11 bases. From germline, CDR1 is SNHLY and CDR2 FYNNEI. This CDR3 has 14 amino acids. J gave up 2 bases and V 6 bases, and 3 bases lay outside the gene matches. CDR3 bases: TGTGCCAGCAGGTCGGGACTAGCGGCCTACGAGCAGTACGTC. Protein: CASRSGLAAYEQYV.

This clone has a single count. The rearrangement uses TRBV6-6 and TRBJ1-1; TRBD1 matches at 9 bases. This CDR3 is built from 12 residues. Germline V gene lookup returns CDR1 MNHNY and CDR2 SVGAGI (reference sequence). Trimming cost V 5 bases and J 6 bases; bases outside gene matches: 1. The CDR3 DNA sequence: TGTGCCAGCAGTACAGGGGGCCCTGAAGCTTTCTTT. The encoded protein is CASSTGGPEAFF.

The chain has TRBV16 and TRBJ1-4; 8 bases are a match to TRBD1. The CDR3 length is 16 residues. The J segment lost 6 bases and the V segment lost 4 bases, leaving 10 bases of the junction unmatched. CDR1 and CDR2 from the germline V gene are KGHSY and FQNENV. CDR3 DNA: TGTGCCAGCAGCCGCCAGGGACAGGCTCCATATGAAAAACTGTTTTTT. Amino acids: CASSRQGQAPYEKLFF. Drawing the rest from reference TRBV16 and TRBJ1-4, the complete variable domain is GEEVAQTPKHLVRGEGQKAKLYCAPIKGHSYVFWYQQVLKNEFKFLISFQNENVFDETGMPKERFSAKCLPNSPCSLEIQATKLEDSAVYFCASSRQGQAPYEKLFFGSGTQLSVL.

The V and J genes are TRBV7-2 and TRBJ2-3; TRBD2 agrees at 10 bases. The CDR3 is made up of 16 amino acids. V was pared by 2 bases and J by 4 bases, with 6 bases of the junction left unmatched. Germline V CDR1 and CDR2: SGHTA, FQGNSA. The DNA of the CDR3 is TGTGCCAGCAGCTTATGGTCTAGCGGGGGATCAGATACGCAGTATTTT. It is translated as CASSLWSSGGSDTQYF.

V and J are TRBV15 and TRBJ2-2; D is possibly TRBD1 (5 bases). Trimming removed 3 bases from V and 4 bases from J, with 9 bases in between. CDR1 and CDR2 from the germline V gene are LNHNV and YYDKDF (reference sequence). This CDR3 contains 14 residues. The DNA for the CDR3 is TGTGCCACCAGCAGCGGACAACTCACCGGGGAGCTGTTTTTT. It specifies CATSSGQLTGELFF. The variable domain in full, with the rest retrieved from reference TRBV15 and TRBJ2-2, is DAMVIQNPRYQVTQFGKPVTLSCSQTLNHNVMYWYQQKSSQAPKLLFHYYDKDFNNEADTPDNFQSRRPNTSFCFLDIRSPGLGDTAMYLCATSSGQLTGELFFGEGSRLTVL.

V is TRBV20-1 and J is TRBJ1-2; no clear D. Germline CDR1 DFQATT, CDR2 SNEGSKA (reference sequence). V shed 5 bases and J shed 6 bases, with 10 bases lying between them. This CDR3 spans 11 amino acids. The CDR3 region is CSAFGGHGYTF. In DNA form, the CDR3 reads TGCAGTGCTTTTGGAGGGCATGGCTACACCTTC.

The V gene is TRBV5-1, the J gene TRBJ2-1; 8 nucleotides align to TRBD2. V was clipped by 1 base and J by 7 bases; unmatched bases: 7. This CDR3 region has 15 residues. The germline CDR1 and CDR2 sequences are SGHRS and YFSETQ. The CDR3 protein is CASSLISGESNEQFF. The CDR3 nucleotides are TGCGCCAGCAGCTTGATTAGCGGGGAAAGTAATGAGCAGTTCTTC.

V is TRBV7-9 and J is TRBJ1-2; D is ambiguous. Trimming shortened V by 1 base and J by 5 bases, and 5 bases separated the two germline ends. The V gene's germline CDR1 is SEHNR and CDR2 FQNEAQ (reference sequence). This CDR3 has 12 amino acids. This chain's CDR3 is CASSLERYGYTF. The CDR3 bases are TGTGCCAGCAGCTTAGAACGGTATGGCTACACCTTC.

The chain combines TRBV10-3 with TRBJ2-1; 8 nucleotides align to TRBD2. Germline V CDR1 and CDR2: ENHRY, SYGVKD. The CDR3 is 15 residues long. V gave up 0 bases and J gave up 4 bases; unmatched junction bases: 2. The CDR3 DNA reads as TGTGCCATCAGTGAGTCGACTAGCGAATACAATGAGCAGTTCTTC. Residues: CAISESTSEYNEQFF.

The J gene is TRBJ1-5, the V gene TRBV6-5, with D perhaps TRBD1 (5 bases). This CDR3 has 12 amino acids. V was clipped by 6 bases and J by 2 bases, with 5 bases between them. Germline V CDR1 and CDR2: MNHEY, SVGAGI. Here the CDR3 DNA reads TGTGCCAGCAGGACAGGCAATCAGCCCCAGCATTTT. Translating gives CASRTGNQPQHF.

The chain links TRBV6-5 to TRBJ1-1; tentative D call: TRBD1 (6 bases). Germline-derived CDR1 and CDR2 are MNHEY and SVGAGI. The germline V and J ends were trimmed by 6 bases and 3 bases, with 17 bases remaining between them. The CDR3 consists of 15 residues. The CDR3 region has the DNA TGTGCCAGCAGGTACAGGGAGGGGAGGGACACTGAAGCTTTCTTT. The encoded protein is CASRYREGRDTEAFF.

The genes are TRBV10-3 and TRBJ2-2; 14 nucleotides match TRBD2. The CDR3 is 18 amino acids. Germline V lookup: CDR1 ENHRY, CDR2 SYGVKD. After removal of 6 bases from V and 6 bases from J, the junction contained 12 bases not matched to a gene. CDR3 nucleotides: TGTGCCATCAGCAAGGGACTAGCGGGAGCTGGTACCCCCGGGGAGCTGTTTTTT. Residues: CAISKGLAGAGTPGELFF.

The chain recombines TRBV7-8 with TRBJ2-7; 9 bases line up with TRBD1. Per germline, CDR1 SGHVS and CDR2 FQNEAQ. The CDR3 spans 14 residues. After removal of 5 bases from V and 2 bases from J, the junction contained 4 bases not matched to a gene. The CDR3: CASSPRQGAYEQYV. In DNA form, the CDR3 reads TGTGCCAGCAGCCCGAGACAGGGGGCCTACGAGCAGTACGTC.

The genes are TRBV7-2 and TRBJ2-7, with TRBD2 identical over 11 bases. The CDR3 is 15 residues long. Germline V gene data show CDR1 as SGHTA and CDR2 as FQGNSA. Germline trimming cut 6 bases from V and 6 bases from J; bases unmatched to any gene: 10. The CDR3, as DNA: TGTGCCAGCAGTTGGACTAGCGGGCCGGGGAGCGAGCAGTACTTC. Residues: CASSWTSGPGSEQYF.

The rearrangement links TRBV29-1 to TRBJ2-1, with 10 bases identical to TRBD2. J was trimmed by 4 bases and V by 8 bases; bases with no gene match: 5. CDR3 length equals 13 residues. CDR1 is SQVTM, CDR2 ANQGSEA, per germline. DNA for the CDR3: TGCAGCACGTGGACTAGCGGTTACAATGAGCAGTTCTTC. It specifies CSTWTSGYNEQFF.

J is TRBJ2-3 and V is TRBV27; TRBD2 agrees at 7 bases. The ends lost 2 bases at V and 3 bases at J; junction bases unmatched: 5. This CDR3 is built from 15 residues. Germline CDR1 reads MNHEY; CDR2 reads SMNVEV (reference sequence). CDR3 sequence reads: CASSLRRERTDTQYF. Written as DNA, the CDR3 is TGTGCCAGCAGTTTACGGCGGGAGCGGACAGATACGCAGTATTTT.